The rows below give T cell receptor beta chains drawn from one sample of a study of cytomegalovirus exposure and HLA in healthy donors. Using immunoSEQ multiplex PCR, the repertoire was profiled, and TCRdb retains in-frame clones only, with some absent. This sample has about 160,000 clones, with 82% found just once. The source material was PBMCs. These receptors all come from a male donor in good health and CMV-seronegative. Each CDR3 is given with its conserved first and last residue. Fields, in order: clone size, D gene, V gene, J gene, CDR3 protein, CDR3 DNA. The D gene is left open where the match is weak. The size entry is marked missing in some rows and otherwise reads once, few, many or a size class.

size: once
D: .
V: TRBV27
J: TRBJ1-1
CDR3: CASGSWLGPTNTEAFF
DNA: TGTGCCAGCGGTTCGTGGTTGGGGCCCACCAACACTGAAGCTTTCTTT

size: .
D: TRBD1
V: TRBV11-3
J: TRBJ1-1
CDR3: CASSPGTANTEAFF
DNA: TGTGCCAGCAGCCCCGGGACAGCCAACACTGAAGCTTTCTTT

size: .
D: TRBD2
V: TRBV7-2
J: TRBJ2-1
CDR3: CASSLPIYSGRFNEQFF
DNA: TGTGCCAGCAGCTTACCAATCTACAGCGGGAGGTTTAATGAGCAGTTCTTC

size: .
D: .
V: TRBV7-6
J: TRBJ1-2
CDR3: CASTPRGGYGYTF
DNA: TGTGCCAGCACCCCCCGGGGGGGTTACGGCTACACCTTC

size: .
D: .
V: TRBV27
J: TRBJ2-2
CDR3: CASSPSNTGELFF
DNA: TGTGCCAGCAGTCCCTCGAACACCGGGGAGCTGTTTTTT

size: .
D: .
V: TRBV9
J: TRBJ1-1
CDR3: CASSPGSRVGTEAFF
DNA: TGTGCCAGCAGCCCGGGGTCGAGGGTGGGCACTGAAGCTTTCTTT

size: .
D: .
V: TRBV15
J: TRBJ2-5
CDR3: CATSREIRASETQYF
DNA: TGTGCCACCAGCAGAGAGATTAGAGCGTCAGAGACCCAGTACTTC

size: .
D: .
V: TRBV9
J: TRBJ1-2
CDR3: CASSVDRDTYGYTF
DNA: TGTGCCAGCAGCGTAGATCGGGATACCTATGGCTACACCTTC

size: .
D: TRBD1
V: TRBV6-5
J: TRBJ2-2
CDR3: CASRRTGDTGELFF
DNA: TGTGCCAGCAGGCGGACAGGGGACACCGGGGAGCTGTTTTTT

size: .
D: .
V: TRBV18
J: TRBJ1-1
CDR3: CASTRLQGGIGTEAFF
DNA: TGTGCCAGCACCCGACTGCAGGGAGGTATCGGCACTGAAGCTTTCTTT

size: few
D: TRBD1
V: TRBV6-5
J: TRBJ2-1
CDR3: CASRTGVYEQFF
DNA: TGTGCCAGCAGAACAGGGGTTTATGAGCAGTTCTTC

size: once
D: .
V: TRBV4-1
J: TRBJ1-1
CDR3: CASSPERAGGGTEAFF
DNA: TGCGCCAGCAGCCCCGAGAGGGCAGGCGGGGGTACTGAAGCTTTCTTT

size: once
D: .
V: TRBV6-5
J: TRBJ1-5
CDR3: CASSPNPYSQPQHF
DNA: TGTGCCAGCAGCCCCAACCCTTATAGCCAGCCCCAGCATTTT

size: once
D: .
V: TRBV18
J: TRBJ1-1
CDR3: CASSRATENTEAFF
DNA: TGTGCCAGCTCACGGGCAACAGAGAACACTGAAGCTTTCTTT

size: .
D: .
V: TRBV7-3
J: TRBJ2-3
CDR3: CAGKLGGPADTQYF
DNA: TGTGCCGGCAAACTGGGGGGGCCCGCAGATACGCAGTATTTT

size: .
D: .
V: TRBV27
J: TRBJ1-1
CDR3: CASLGHTEAFF
DNA: TGTGCCAGCCTGGGGCACACTGAAGCTTTCTTT

size: .
D: TRBD1
V: TRBV2
J: TRBJ1-2
CDR3: CASWGDRGGDYGYTF
DNA: TGTGCCAGCTGGGGGGACAGGGGGGGAGATTATGGCTACACCTTC

size: .
D: TRBD1
V: TRBV27
J: TRBJ1-2
CDR3: CASRTLGDRVYGYTF
DNA: TGTGCCAGCAGAACCCTCGGGGACAGGGTCTATGGCTACACCTTC

size: once
D: .
V: TRBV6-1
J: TRBJ2-5
CDR3: CASRFTGGPQYF
DNA: TGTGCCAGCAGGTTCACAGGAGGGCCCCAGTACTTC

size: .
D: .
V: TRBV6-1
J: TRBJ1-2
CDR3: CASSRDIATYGYTF
DNA: TGTGCCAGCAGCCGGGACATCGCGACGTATGGCTACACCTTC

size: .
D: .
V: TRBV7-2
J: TRBJ1-1
CDR3: CASTRLGGAMNTEAFF
DNA: TGTGCCAGCACCCGGTTAGGGGGTGCCATGAACACTGAAGCTTTCTTT

size: .
D: .
V: TRBV7-7
J: TRBJ2-5
CDR3: CASSLGERSETQYF
DNA: TGTGCCAGCAGCTTAGGGGAGAGGTCAGAGACCCAGTACTTC

size: .
D: .
V: TRBV7-2
J: TRBJ2-1
CDR3: CASSFTGNEQFF
DNA: TGTGCCAGCAGCTTTACAGGTAATGAGCAGTTCTTC

size: .
D: .
V: TRBV7-9
J: TRBJ2-4
CDR3: CASSLAFLAKNIQYF
DNA: TGTGCCAGCAGCTTAGCGTTTCTAGCCAAAAACATTCAGTACTTC

size: .
D: .
V: TRBV19
J: TRBJ2-2
CDR3: CASSKIQGGYTGELFF
DNA: TGTGCCAGTAGTAAGATCCAGGGGGGATACACCGGGGAGCTGTTTTTT

size: .
D: TRBD1
V: TRBV11-1
J: TRBJ1-1
CDR3: CASSLLRGQTEAFF
DNA: TGTGCCAGCAGCTTACTCAGGGGGCAAACTGAAGCTTTCTTT

size: .
D: .
V: TRBV20-1
J: TRBJ2-1
CDR3: CSSGTNNEQFF
DNA: TGCAGTAGCGGGACAAACAATGAGCAGTTCTTC

size: .
D: .
V: TRBV30
J: TRBJ2-7
CDR3: CAVGTHRQQYF
DNA: TGTGCCGTCGGGACTCATCGTCAGCAGTACTTC

size: .
D: TRBD2
V: TRBV7-7
J: TRBJ2-2
CDR3: CASSLRTSGPNTGELFF
DNA: TGTGCCAGCAGCCTCCGGACTAGCGGACCGAACACCGGGGAGCTGTTTTTT

size: .
D: .
V: TRBV10-3
J: TRBJ2-5
CDR3: CAISGDKGQETQYF
DNA: TGTGCCATCAGTGGGGACAAGGGCCAAGAGACCCAGTACTTC

size: .
D: TRBD2
V: TRBV6-5
J: TRBJ2-1
CDR3: CARPRRGGKNEQFF
DNA: TGTGCCCGACCGCGACGGGGGGGTAAAAATGAGCAGTTCTTC

size: .
D: .
V: TRBV11-2
J: TRBJ1-2
CDR3: CASSPAVNYGYTF
DNA: TGTGCCAGCAGCCCCGCAGTTAACTATGGCTACACCTTC

size: .
D: TRBD2
V: TRBV6-5
J: TRBJ2-5
CDR3: CASSRLAGGIETQYF
DNA: TGTGCCAGCAGCCGCCTGGCGGGGGGGATAGAGACCCAGTACTTC

size: .
D: .
V: TRBV7-2
J: TRBJ1-4
CDR3: CASSMESGVGEKLFF
DNA: TGTGCCAGCAGCATGGAATCAGGGGTCGGTGAAAAACTGTTTTTT

size: once
D: TRBD1
V: TRBV28
J: TRBJ1-5
CDR3: CASSLWVGQGFNQPQHF
DNA: TGTGCCAGCAGTTTATGGGTGGGACAGGGGTTCAATCAGCCCCAGCATTTT

size: .
D: TRBD1
V: TRBV5-1
J: TRBJ2-3
CDR3: CAIRDRGQSGTDTQYF
DNA: TGCGCCATCCGGGACAGGGGGCAGTCCGGCACAGATACGCAGTATTTT

size: .
D: .
V: TRBV10-2
J: TRBJ2-1
CDR3: CASSDRFDEQFF
DNA: TGCGCCAGCAGTGATCGGTTTGATGAGCAGTTCTTC

size: .
D: TRBD1
V: TRBV27
J: TRBJ2-7
CDR3: CASSPGQGSVDEQYF
DNA: TGTGCCAGCAGTCCGGGACAGGGCTCGGTCGACGAGCAGTACTTC

size: .
D: TRBD2
V: TRBV5-1
J: TRBJ2-1
CDR3: CASGDIAGAIKSSYNEQFF
DNA: TGCGCCAGCGGGGATATAGCGGGGGCCATAAAGAGCTCCTACAATGAGCAGTTCTTC

size: few
D: TRBD1
V: TRBV4-1
J: TRBJ1-4
CDR3: CASSLTPYQGADEKLFF
DNA: TGCGCCAGCAGCCTTACACCCTACCAGGGGGCGGATGAAAAACTGTTTTTT

size: .
D: .
V: TRBV7-2
J: TRBJ1-2
CDR3: CASSQGKGHLYTF
DNA: TGTGCCAGCAGCCAGGGGAAGGGTCATCTCTACACCTTC

size: .
D: TRBD1
V: TRBV27
J: TRBJ2-7
CDR3: CASSPRDREKMGGPGEQYF
DNA: TGTGCCAGCAGCCCCCGGGACAGGGAAAAGATGGGAGGGCCGGGCGAGCAGTACTTC

size: .
D: .
V: TRBV7-6
J: TRBJ2-7
CDR3: CASSLGAYPTRQYF
DNA: TGTGCCAGCAGCTTAGGAGCGTACCCTACGAGGCAGTACTTC

size: .
D: TRBD2
V: TRBV7-8
J: TRBJ2-4
CDR3: CASSLGRTSGGQAKNIQYF
DNA: TGTGCCAGCAGCTTAGGTAGGACTAGCGGGGGCCAAGCCAAAAACATTCAGTACTTC

size: .
D: .
V: TRBV7-7
J: TRBJ2-2
CDR3: CASRGDRNTGELFF
DNA: TGTGCCAGCCGAGGAGACAGGAACACCGGGGAGCTGTTTTTT

size: few
D: TRBD1
V: TRBV9
J: TRBJ2-4
CDR3: CASSSRQGDIQYF
DNA: TGTGCCAGCAGCTCTCGACAGGGGGACATTCAGTACTTC

size: .
D: .
V: TRBV19
J: TRBJ1-6
CDR3: CASSRQADNSPLHF
DNA: TGTGCCAGTAGTAGACAGGCTGATAATTCACCCCTCCACTTT

size: .
D: .
V: TRBV5-8
J: TRBJ2-1
CDR3: CATALKGPSAHYEQFF
DNA: TGTGCCACAGCCTTGAAGGGGCCCTCTGCACACTATGAGCAGTTCTTC

size: once
D: .
V: TRBV6-5
J: TRBJ2-1
CDR3: CASSYFPISYNEQFF
DNA: TGTGCCAGCAGTTACTTTCCTATCTCCTACAATGAGCAGTTCTTC

size: .
D: .
V: TRBV5-1
J: TRBJ2-5
CDR3: CASSLRAGDGTQYF
DNA: TGCGCCAGCAGCTTGAGGGCAGGGGATGGGACCCAGTACTTC

size: few
D: .
V: TRBV7-8
J: TRBJ1-4
CDR3: CASSQGQADEVF
DNA: TGTGCCAGCAGTCAAGGACAAGCCGACGAGGTTTTT

size: .
D: .
V: TRBV11-2
J: TRBJ2-7
CDR3: CASSLVRGISYEQYF
DNA: TGTGCCAGCAGCTTAGTGAGGGGGATTTCCTACGAGCAGTACTTC

size: .
D: TRBD1
V: TRBV5-1
J: TRBJ2-5
CDR3: CASSLGDRQETQYF
DNA: TGCGCCAGCAGCTTGGGGGACAGACAAGAGACCCAGTACTTC

size: once
D: .
V: TRBV7-8
J: TRBJ1-4
CDR3: CASSLVPGNQNEKLFF
DNA: TGTGCCAGCAGCTTAGTTCCGGGGAACCAAAATGAAAAACTGTTTTTT